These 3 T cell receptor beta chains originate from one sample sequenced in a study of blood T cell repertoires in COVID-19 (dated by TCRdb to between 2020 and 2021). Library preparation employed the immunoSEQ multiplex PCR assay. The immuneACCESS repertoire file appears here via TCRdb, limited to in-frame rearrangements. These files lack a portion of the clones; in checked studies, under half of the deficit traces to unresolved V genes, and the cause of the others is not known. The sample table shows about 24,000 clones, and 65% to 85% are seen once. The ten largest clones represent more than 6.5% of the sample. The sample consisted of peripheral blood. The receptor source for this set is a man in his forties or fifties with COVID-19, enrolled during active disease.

CDR3 region: CASSTSPIASGTDTQYF. CDR3 DNA sequence: TGCGCCAGCAGCACGAGTCCTATTGCCTCTGGCACAGATACGCAGTATTTT. This sequence joins TRBV5-1 and TRBJ2-3; no definite D call. The CDR3 contains 17 residues. Trimming pared 4 bases from V and 1 base from J, leaving 19 bases between. The germline CDR1 and CDR2 sequences are SGHRS and YFSETQ.

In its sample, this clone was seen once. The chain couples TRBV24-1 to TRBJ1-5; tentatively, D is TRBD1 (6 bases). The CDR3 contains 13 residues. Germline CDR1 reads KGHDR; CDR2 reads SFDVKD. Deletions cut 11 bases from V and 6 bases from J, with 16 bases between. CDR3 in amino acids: CAITSGVGQPQHF. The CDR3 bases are TGTGCCATCACTTCAGGGGTTGGTCAGCCCCAGCATTTT.

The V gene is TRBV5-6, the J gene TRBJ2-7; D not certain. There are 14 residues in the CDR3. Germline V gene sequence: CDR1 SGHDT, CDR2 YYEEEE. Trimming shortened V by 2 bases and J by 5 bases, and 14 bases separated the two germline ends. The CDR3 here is CASSFYRQTHEQYF. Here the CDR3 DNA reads TGTGCCAGCAGCTTTTATAGACAAACCCACGAGCAGTACTTC.